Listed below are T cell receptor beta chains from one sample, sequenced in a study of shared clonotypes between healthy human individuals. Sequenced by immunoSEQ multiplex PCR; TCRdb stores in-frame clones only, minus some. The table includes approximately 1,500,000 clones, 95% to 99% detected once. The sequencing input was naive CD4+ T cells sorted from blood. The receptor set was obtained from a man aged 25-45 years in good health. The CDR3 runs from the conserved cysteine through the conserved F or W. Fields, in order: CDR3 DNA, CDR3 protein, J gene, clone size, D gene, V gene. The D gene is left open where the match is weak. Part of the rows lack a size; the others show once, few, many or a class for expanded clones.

CDR3 DNA: TGTGCCAGCAGCTTACGCAGTTCCACAGATACGCAGTATTTT
CDR3 protein: CASSLRSSTDTQYF
J gene: TRBJ2-3
clone size: -
D gene: -
V gene: TRBV7-2

CDR3 DNA: TGTGCCATCAGTGGGCAGGGGGGTTGGACGAACACCATATATTTT
CDR3 protein: CAISGQGGWTNTIYF
J gene: TRBJ1-3
clone size: -
D gene: TRBD1
V gene: TRBV10-3

CDR3 DNA: TGTGCCAGCAGTCCTCCTTTAGCGGGGGGTAGCACAGATACGCAGTATTTT
CDR3 protein: CASSPPLAGGSTDTQYF
J gene: TRBJ2-3
clone size: -
D gene: TRBD2
V gene: TRBV27

CDR3 DNA: TGTGCCAGCAGCTTAGAGATGACTAGCGGCTCCTACGAGCAGTACTTC
CDR3 protein: CASSLEMTSGSYEQYF
J gene: TRBJ2-7
clone size: -
D gene: TRBD2
V gene: TRBV7-9

CDR3 DNA: TGTGCCAGCAGTTACACCCGGGACAGCTTCCCTCAGCAGTACTTC
CDR3 protein: CASSYTRDSFPQQYF
J gene: TRBJ2-7
clone size: -
D gene: TRBD1
V gene: TRBV6-5

CDR3 DNA: TGTGCCAGCTCACCAACTGTTGGGGACTCCTACGAGCAGTACTTC
CDR3 protein: CASSPTVGDSYEQYF
J gene: TRBJ2-7
clone size: -
D gene: -
V gene: TRBV18

CDR3 DNA: TGTGCCAGCAGCTTGTACCAGGGGACCATCTCCTACGAGCAGTACTTC
CDR3 protein: CASSLYQGTISYEQYF
J gene: TRBJ2-7
clone size: -
D gene: -
V gene: TRBV7-8

CDR3 DNA: TGTGCCAGCAGCCCCGGGACAGGGACGGATTGGGCTAATGAAAAACTGTTTTTT
CDR3 protein: CASSPGTGTDWANEKLFF
J gene: TRBJ1-4
clone size: -
D gene: TRBD1
V gene: TRBV7-8

CDR3 DNA: TGTGCCAGCAGTTTTCGAGGCAGCCCCCAGCATTTT
CDR3 protein: CASSFRGSPQHF
J gene: TRBJ1-5
clone size: -
D gene: -
V gene: TRBV28

CDR3 DNA: TGTGCCAGCAGCCAAGATCACGGAAACTATGGCTACACCTTC
CDR3 protein: CASSQDHGNYGYTF
J gene: TRBJ1-2
clone size: -
D gene: -
V gene: TRBV14

CDR3 DNA: TGTGCCAGCAGCTTAGTCGACAGCCTCTATGGCTACACCTTC
CDR3 protein: CASSLVDSLYGYTF
J gene: TRBJ1-2
clone size: -
D gene: -
V gene: TRBV7-8

CDR3 DNA: TGTGCCAGCAGCTTAGGACCCCTTAGGGCCACTAACAATGAGCAGTTCTTC
CDR3 protein: CASSLGPLRATNNEQFF
J gene: TRBJ2-1
clone size: once
D gene: -
V gene: TRBV7-8

CDR3 DNA: TGTGCCAGTAGGATTCCCGGGGGAAGGACCGGGGAGCTGTTTTTT
CDR3 protein: CASRIPGGRTGELFF
J gene: TRBJ2-2
clone size: -
D gene: -
V gene: TRBV19

CDR3 DNA: TGCGCCAGCAGAGGCAGGGGGATTCTTAACACTGAAGCTTTCTTT
CDR3 protein: CASRGRGILNTEAFF
J gene: TRBJ1-1
clone size: -
D gene: TRBD1
V gene: TRBV5-1

CDR3 DNA: TGTGCCAGCAGCTTAGGGGGGGCGGCCGGGGAGCTGTTTTTT
CDR3 protein: CASSLGGAAGELFF
J gene: TRBJ2-2
clone size: -
D gene: -
V gene: TRBV7-9

CDR3 DNA: TGCGCCAGCAGCCGTGCCCTTGAGAACACTGAAGCTTTCTTT
CDR3 protein: CASSRALENTEAFF
J gene: TRBJ1-1
clone size: -
D gene: -
V gene: TRBV5-1

CDR3 DNA: TGCGCCAGCACTCCGCAATCACGGGGGGAGACCCAGTACTTC
CDR3 protein: CASTPQSRGETQYF
J gene: TRBJ2-5
clone size: -
D gene: -
V gene: TRBV5-1

CDR3 DNA: TGTGCCAGCAGCTCGCGGCCGGAAAACACCATATATTTT
CDR3 protein: CASSSRPENTIYF
J gene: TRBJ1-3
clone size: -
D gene: -
V gene: TRBV7-2

CDR3 DNA: TGTGCCATCAGTGAGAGCAGGGGACCTAGCACAGATACGCAGTATTTT
CDR3 protein: CAISESRGPSTDTQYF
J gene: TRBJ2-3
clone size: -
D gene: -
V gene: TRBV10-3

CDR3 DNA: TGTGCCAGCAGCTTAGTTGCGGGGACAGGTGCCTACGAGCAGTACTTC
CDR3 protein: CASSLVAGTGAYEQYF
J gene: TRBJ2-7
clone size: -
D gene: TRBD1
V gene: TRBV7-9

CDR3 DNA: TGCGCCAGCAGTGGGGGGGCTTCGGGCACAGATACGCAGTATTTT
CDR3 protein: CASSGGASGTDTQYF
J gene: TRBJ2-3
clone size: -
D gene: -
V gene: TRBV5-1

CDR3 DNA: TGTGCCAGCTCACCGCAGGGGGCGATCTCCCGAGAGACCCAGTACTTC
CDR3 protein: CASSPQGAISRETQYF
J gene: TRBJ2-5
clone size: -
D gene: TRBD1
V gene: TRBV18

CDR3 DNA: TGTGCCAGCAGCTTAAGTGTTCGGAGAGCAAAGGAAGCGGCCCAGTACTTC
CDR3 protein: CASSLSVRRAKEAAQYF
J gene: TRBJ2-5
clone size: once
D gene: -
V gene: TRBV11-2

CDR3 DNA: TGTGCCAGCAGCCAATTGGGGGGGGCGACAGATACGCAGTATTTT
CDR3 protein: CASSQLGGATDTQYF
J gene: TRBJ2-3
clone size: -
D gene: -
V gene: TRBV4-2

CDR3 DNA: TGTGCCAGCAGTGAGGTTGGATACGAGCAGTACTTC
CDR3 protein: CASSEVGYEQYF
J gene: TRBJ2-7
clone size: few
D gene: -
V gene: TRBV6-1

CDR3 DNA: TGTGCCAGCAGCTTAAGGGGCCCTGGGCTCCACAGTGGGACCGGGGAGCTGTTTTTT
CDR3 protein: CASSLRGPGLHSGTGELFF
J gene: TRBJ2-2
clone size: -
D gene: -
V gene: TRBV7-3

CDR3 DNA: TGTGCCAGCAGCGTAGATCCCGAATGGGCTAATGAAAAACTGTTTTTT
CDR3 protein: CASSVDPEWANEKLFF
J gene: TRBJ1-4
clone size: -
D gene: -
V gene: TRBV9

CDR3 DNA: TGTGCCTGGAGTAGGGCAGGGGGGAATCAGCCCCAGCATTTT
CDR3 protein: CAWSRAGGNQPQHF
J gene: TRBJ1-5
clone size: -
D gene: TRBD1
V gene: TRBV30

CDR3 DNA: TGTGCCAGCTCAGCAGGACAGGGATCAAATATGAACACTGAAGCTTTCTTT
CDR3 protein: CASSAGQGSNMNTEAFF
J gene: TRBJ1-1
clone size: -
D gene: TRBD1
V gene: TRBV18

CDR3 DNA: TGTGCCAGCTCACCCATCTCGGGATCCAATCAGCCCCAGCATTTT
CDR3 protein: CASSPISGSNQPQHF
J gene: TRBJ1-5
clone size: -
D gene: -
V gene: TRBV18

CDR3 DNA: TGTGCCAGCAGCCGCTTGCCGGGGACGGAATGGCCCCAGCATTTT
CDR3 protein: CASSRLPGTEWPQHF
J gene: TRBJ1-5
clone size: -
D gene: -
V gene: TRBV5-8

CDR3 DNA: TGTGCCAGCAGCGTAGACGAGCGGGCGCGCTCTGGAAACACCATATATTTT
CDR3 protein: CASSVDERARSGNTIYF
J gene: TRBJ1-3
clone size: -
D gene: -
V gene: TRBV9

CDR3 DNA: TGCAGCGTTGAAGGCGGGATAACCTACAATGAGCAGTTCTTC
CDR3 protein: CSVEGGITYNEQFF
J gene: TRBJ2-1
clone size: -
D gene: -
V gene: TRBV29-1

CDR3 DNA: TGTGCCAGTAGTATAGATGGGGACGAGCAGTACTTC
CDR3 protein: CASSIDGDEQYF
J gene: TRBJ2-7
clone size: -
D gene: -
V gene: TRBV19

CDR3 DNA: TGTGCCAGCAGCCGCCTATGGGGCGATGATACGCAGTATTTT
CDR3 protein: CASSRLWGDDTQYF
J gene: TRBJ2-3
clone size: -
D gene: -
V gene: TRBV7-2

CDR3 DNA: TGTGCCAGCAGAGGTGACAGGGGGCGTGAGCAGTACTTC
CDR3 protein: CASRGDRGREQYF
J gene: TRBJ2-7
clone size: -
D gene: TRBD1
V gene: TRBV6-6

CDR3 DNA: TGTGCCAGCAGCTTAGCCCCCGGGGGAGAGACCCAGTACTTC
CDR3 protein: CASSLAPGGETQYF
J gene: TRBJ2-5
clone size: -
D gene: -
V gene: TRBV5-6

CDR3 DNA: TGCGCCAGCAGCTTTACACAGGGGCTGAACACTGAAGCTTTCTTT
CDR3 protein: CASSFTQGLNTEAFF
J gene: TRBJ1-1
clone size: once
D gene: TRBD1
V gene: TRBV5-1

CDR3 DNA: TGTGCCAGCAGTGCGGGACAGTTTAGCTCCTACGAGCAGTACTTC
CDR3 protein: CASSAGQFSSYEQYF
J gene: TRBJ2-7
clone size: -
D gene: TRBD1
V gene: TRBV25-1